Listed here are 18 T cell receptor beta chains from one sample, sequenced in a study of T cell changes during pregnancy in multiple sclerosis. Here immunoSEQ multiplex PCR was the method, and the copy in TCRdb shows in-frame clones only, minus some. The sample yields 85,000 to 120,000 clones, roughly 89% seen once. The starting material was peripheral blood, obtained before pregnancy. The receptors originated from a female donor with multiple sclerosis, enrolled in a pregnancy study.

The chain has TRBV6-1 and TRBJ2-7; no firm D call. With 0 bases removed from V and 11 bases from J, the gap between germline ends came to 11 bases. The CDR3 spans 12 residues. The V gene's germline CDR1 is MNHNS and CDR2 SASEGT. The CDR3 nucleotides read TGTGCCAGCAGTGAAGCGTTTAGTACAGAGTACTTC. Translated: CASSEAFSTEYF.

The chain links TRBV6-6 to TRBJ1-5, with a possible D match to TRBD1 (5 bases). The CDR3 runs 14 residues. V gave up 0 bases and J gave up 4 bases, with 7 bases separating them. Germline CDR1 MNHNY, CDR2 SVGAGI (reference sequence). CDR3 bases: TGTGCCAGCAGTTACTCGGGGGGGAATCAGCCCCAGCATTTT. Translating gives CASSYSGGNQPQHF.

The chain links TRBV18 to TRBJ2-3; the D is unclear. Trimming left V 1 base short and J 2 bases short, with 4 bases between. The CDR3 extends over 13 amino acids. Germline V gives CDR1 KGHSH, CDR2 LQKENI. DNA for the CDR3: TGTGCCAGCTCACCACTTAACACAGATACGCAGTATTTT. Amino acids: CASSPLNTDTQYF.

In DNA, the CDR3 is TGTGCCAGTAGTATGGGGACAGGGGGCGCGTTTGAAAAACTGTTTTTT. Its protein product is CASSMGTGGAFEKLFF. The gene calls are TRBV19 and TRBJ1-4, with 12 nucleotides matching TRBD1. CDR1 LNHDA and CDR2 SQIVND come from the germline V gene (reference sequence). The V and J ends lost 3 bases and 7 bases, in that order; junction bases with no gene match: 6. CDR3 length equals 16 residues.

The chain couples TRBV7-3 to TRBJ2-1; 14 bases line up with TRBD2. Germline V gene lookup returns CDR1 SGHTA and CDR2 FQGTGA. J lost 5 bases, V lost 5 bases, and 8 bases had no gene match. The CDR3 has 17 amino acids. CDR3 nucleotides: TGTGCCAGCAGCCCTGGACTAGCGGGGGGTTTTAACAATGAGCAGTTCTTC. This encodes CASSPGLAGGFNNEQFF.

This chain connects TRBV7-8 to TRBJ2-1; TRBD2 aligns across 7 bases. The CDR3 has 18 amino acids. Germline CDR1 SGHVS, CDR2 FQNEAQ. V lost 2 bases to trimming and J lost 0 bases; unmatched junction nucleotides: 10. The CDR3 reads CASSLRLGGGTSYNEQFF. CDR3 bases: TGTGCCAGCAGCTTAAGACTTGGGGGGGGGACCTCCTACAATGAGCAGTTCTTC.

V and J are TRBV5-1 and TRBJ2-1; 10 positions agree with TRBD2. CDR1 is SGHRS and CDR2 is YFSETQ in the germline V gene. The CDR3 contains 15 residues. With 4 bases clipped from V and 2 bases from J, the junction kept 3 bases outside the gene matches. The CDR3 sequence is CASSEGTSAYNEQFF. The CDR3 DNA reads TGCGCCAGCAGCGAAGGGACTAGCGCCTACAATGAGCAGTTCTTC.

CDR3: CASSPPAGNEQYF. CDR3 in DNA: TGTGCCAGCAGCCCCCCGGCGGGAAACGAGCAGTACTTC. This chain uses TRBV7-2 with TRBJ2-7; perhaps TRBD2 as D (6 bases). V lost 5 bases and J lost 5, with 13 bases in between. CDR1 is SGHTA, CDR2 FQGNSA, per germline. This CDR3 region has 13 residues.

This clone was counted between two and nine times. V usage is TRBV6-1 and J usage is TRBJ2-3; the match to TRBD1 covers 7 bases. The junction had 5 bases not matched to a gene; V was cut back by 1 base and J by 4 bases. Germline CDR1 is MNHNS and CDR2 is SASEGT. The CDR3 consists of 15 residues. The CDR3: CASSEEGGGSDTQYF. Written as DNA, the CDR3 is TGTGCCAGCAGTGAAGAAGGGGGCGGGTCAGATACGCAGTATTTT.

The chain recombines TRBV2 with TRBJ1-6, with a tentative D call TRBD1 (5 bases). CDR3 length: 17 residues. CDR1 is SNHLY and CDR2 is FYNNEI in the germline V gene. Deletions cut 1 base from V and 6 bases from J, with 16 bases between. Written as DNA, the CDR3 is TGTGCCAGCAGTGAAGATCGCGGGGGTTCGGGTAATTCACCCCTCCACTTT. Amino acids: CASSEDRGGSGNSPLHF. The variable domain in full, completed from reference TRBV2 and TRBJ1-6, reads EPEVTQTPSHQVTQMGQEVILRCVPISNHLYFYWYRQILGQKVEFLVSFYNNEISEKSEIFDDQFSVERPDGSNFTLKIRSTKLEDSAMYFCASSEDRGGSGNSPLHFGNGTRLTVT.

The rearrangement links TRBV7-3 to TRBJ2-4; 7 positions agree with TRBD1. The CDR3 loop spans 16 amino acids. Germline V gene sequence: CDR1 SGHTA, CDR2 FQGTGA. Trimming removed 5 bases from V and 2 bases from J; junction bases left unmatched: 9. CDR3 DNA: TGTGCCAGCAGCCAAACAGGGGTCGGGACCAAAAACATTCAGTACTTC. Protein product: CASSQTGVGTKNIQYF. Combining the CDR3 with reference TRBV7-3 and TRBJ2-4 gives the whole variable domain GAGVSQTPSNKVTEKGKYVELRCDPISGHTALYWYRQSLGQGPEFLIYFQGTGAADDSGLPNDRFFAVRPEGSVSTLKIQRTERGDSAVYLCASSQTGVGTKNIQYFGAGTRLSVL.

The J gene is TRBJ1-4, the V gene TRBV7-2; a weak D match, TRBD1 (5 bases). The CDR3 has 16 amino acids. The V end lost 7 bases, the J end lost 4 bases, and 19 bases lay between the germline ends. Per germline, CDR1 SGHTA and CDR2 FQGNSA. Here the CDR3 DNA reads TGTGCCAGCACCTTCGGGGGTGACAGTCTTAATGAAAAACTGTTTTTT. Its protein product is CASTFGGDSLNEKLFF.

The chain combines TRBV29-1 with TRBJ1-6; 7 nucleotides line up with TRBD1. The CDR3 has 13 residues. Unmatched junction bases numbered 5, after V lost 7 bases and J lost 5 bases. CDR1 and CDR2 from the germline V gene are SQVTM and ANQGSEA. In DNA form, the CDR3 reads TGCAGCGCCCGACAGGGAGATAATTCACCCCTCCACTTT. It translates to CSARQGDNSPLHF.

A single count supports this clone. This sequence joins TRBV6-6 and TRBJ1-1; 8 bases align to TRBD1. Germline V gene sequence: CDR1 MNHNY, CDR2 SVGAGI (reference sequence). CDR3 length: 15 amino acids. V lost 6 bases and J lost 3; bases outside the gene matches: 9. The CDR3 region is CASRRRQGSYTEAFF. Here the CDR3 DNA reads TGTGCCAGCAGACGGAGACAGGGGTCATACACTGAAGCTTTCTTT.

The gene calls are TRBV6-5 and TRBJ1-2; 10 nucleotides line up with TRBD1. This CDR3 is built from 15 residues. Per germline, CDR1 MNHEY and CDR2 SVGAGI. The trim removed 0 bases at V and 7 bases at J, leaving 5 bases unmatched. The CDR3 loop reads CASSYSPGQGSGYTF. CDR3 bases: TGTGCCAGCAGTTACTCGCCGGGACAGGGGAGTGGCTACACCTTC.

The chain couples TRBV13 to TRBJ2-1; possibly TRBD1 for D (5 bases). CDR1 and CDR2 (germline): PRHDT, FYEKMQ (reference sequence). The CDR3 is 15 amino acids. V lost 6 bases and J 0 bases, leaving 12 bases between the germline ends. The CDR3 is CASSTDRSSYNEQFF. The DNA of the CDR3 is TGTGCCAGCAGTACCGACAGAAGCTCCTACAATGAGCAGTTCTTC.

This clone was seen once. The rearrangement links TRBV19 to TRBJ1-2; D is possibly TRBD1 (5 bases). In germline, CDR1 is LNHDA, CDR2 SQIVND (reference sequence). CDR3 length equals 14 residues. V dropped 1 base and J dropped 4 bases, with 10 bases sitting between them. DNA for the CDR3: TGTGCCAGTAGTATAGCGGCAGGGCCCTATGGCTACACCTTC. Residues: CASSIAAGPYGYTF. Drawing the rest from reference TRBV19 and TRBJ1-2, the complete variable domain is DGGITQSPKYLFRKEGQNVTLSCEQNLNHDAMYWYRQDPGQGLRLIYYSQIVNDFQKGDIAEGYSVSREKKESFPLTVTSAQKNPTAFYLCASSIAAGPYGYTFGSGTRLTVV.

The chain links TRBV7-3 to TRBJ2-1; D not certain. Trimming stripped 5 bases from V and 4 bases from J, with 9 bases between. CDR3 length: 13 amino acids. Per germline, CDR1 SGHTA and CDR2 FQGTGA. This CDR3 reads CASSLKLYNEQFF. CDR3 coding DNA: TGTGCCAGCAGCCTAAAACTGTACAATGAGCAGTTCTTC.